The 3 T cell receptor beta chains below were found in one sample sequenced in a study of blood T cell repertoires in COVID-19. Method: immunoSEQ multiplex PCR; TCRdb's copy keeps in-frame clones and lacks some. The sample has more than 95,000 clones; 70% to 85% are singletons. Input material: peripheral blood. The receptors come from a woman over 75 with active or convalescent COVID-19.

V is TRBV10-3 and J is TRBJ1-1; D is ambiguous. V was clipped by 3 bases and J by 6 bases, with 5 bases between them. Looked up from germline, CDR1 is ENHRY and CDR2 is SYGVKD. The CDR3 has 11 amino acids. The DNA of the CDR3 is TGTGCCATCAGTGAACAATCTGAAGCTTTCTTT. It encodes CAISEQSEAFF.

The V gene is TRBV5-1, the J gene TRBJ1-5; the match to TRBD1 covers 8 bases. CDR1 and CDR2 (germline): SGHRS, YFSETQ. CDR3 length equals 14 residues. V shed 2 bases, J shed 8 bases, and the junction held 6 bases outside the gene matches. The CDR3: CASSFAGGLEPQHF. For the CDR3, the DNA is TGCGCCAGCAGCTTTGCAGGGGGCTTGGAGCCCCAGCATTTT.

The chain is built from TRBV9 and TRBJ2-1; D not certain. Germline assignment: CDR1 SGDLS and CDR2 YYNGEE. V gave up 5 bases and J gave up 6 bases, with 9 bases separating them. The CDR3 consists of 12 residues. The CDR3 sequence is CASSLSINEQFF. CDR3 in DNA: TGTGCCAGCAGTCTTAGCATCAATGAGCAGTTCTTC.